These 4 T cell receptor beta chains came from one sample sequenced in a study of Graves' ophthalmopathy and Graves' hyperthyroidism. The study amplified TCR beta CDR3 regions using RNA transcripts. RT-PCR with HTBI primers came first, then second-round multiplex PCR. TCRdb re-called the multiplex PCR reads through MiXCR, storing one row per CDR3 protein. This sample has a few hundred thousand distinct CDR3 sequences, with about 18% found just once. The source material was peripheral blood. These receptors originate from an adult woman with stable Graves' hyperthyroidism.

Ten or more counts support this clonotype. V is TRBV5-1 and J is TRBJ2-5; D gene uncertain. The CDR3 is made up of 13 amino acids. The germline V and J ends were trimmed by 4 bases and 3 bases, with 10 bases remaining between them. Per the germline V gene, CDR1 is SGHRS and CDR2 is YFSETQ. CDR3 DNA sequence: TGCGCCAGCAGCCAAACAAGGGAAGAGACCCAGTACTTC. Amino acids: CASSQTREETQYF.

There are many counts of this clonotype. J is TRBJ1-5 and V is TRBV19; D unresolved. Trimming left V 1 base short and J 5 bases short, with 12 bases between. Per the germline V gene, CDR1 is LNHDA and CDR2 is SQIVND (reference sequence). The CDR3 runs 15 residues. CDR3 DNA: TGTGCCAGTAGTATAGCATACGGCGGACATCAGCCCCAGCATTTT. It encodes CASSIAYGGHQPQHF.

A few counts support this clonotype. V gene TRBV9 combines with J gene TRBJ1-6; no clear D gene. The V gene lost 2 bases and the J gene lost 5 bases, with 11 bases spanning the gap. Germline CDR1 reads SGDLS; CDR2 reads YYNGEE. The CDR3 runs 15 residues. CDR3 amino acids: CASSVSGSNNSPLHF. Here the CDR3 DNA reads TGTGCCAGCAGCGTGTCCGGGTCCAATAATTCACCCCTCCACTTT.

This clonotype was seen at least ten times. The rearrangement uses TRBV6-2 or TRBV6-3 and TRBJ2-6; no clear D. Germline V CDR1 and CDR2: MNHEY, SVGEGT. V lost 4 bases, J lost 0 bases, and 7 bases lay in between. The CDR3 consists of 15 residues. This chain's CDR3 is CASSSINSGANVLTF. The CDR3 DNA sequence: TGTGCCAGCAGTTCTATTAACTCTGGGGCCAACGTCCTGACTTTC.